This T cell receptor beta chain was found in a study of early stage breast cancer tumors. Germline CDR1 SGHVS, CDR2 FNYEAQ. Trimming at V came to 5 bases and at J to 2 bases, leaving 10 bases not matched to a gene. The CDR3 loop spans 16 amino acids. Method: immunoSEQ multiplex PCR; TCRdb's copy keeps in-frame clones and lacks some. The sample lists approximately 39,000 clones; 70% to 85% were seen once. This sequence was found in a person aged 55 to 75 with breast cancer. The chain uses TRBV7-6 and TRBJ2-3; TRBD1 aligns across 7 bases. Material for sequencing was blood. The CDR3 bases are TGTGCCAGCAGCCCTCGTCTCGGGACAGACACAGATACGCAGTATTTT. Protein: CASSPRLGTDTDTQYF.